This T cell receptor (beta chain) was observed in a study of shared clonotypes between healthy human individuals. Whole-study results and caveats: Larger richness was generally estimated for naive than memory subsets. Researchers sampled only blood; tissue repertoires likely differ. In several donors, around 5% of naive CD4 clonotypes appeared in common.

Details on this clone: No antigen is known for it.

Authors' analysis steps: Junction-only sequences without quality scores came from ImmunoSEQ, so filtering differed. Data came from immunoSEQ multiplex PCR; TCRdb stores just in-frame clones and leaves some out. Clone size and V and J calls were adopted from that table, with D and trimming inferred from the DNA. The sample lists some 1 million clones, roughly 80% seen once, with roughly 1.4% in the top ten. Germline V gene data show CDR1 as SGHVS and CDR2 as FNYEAQ. The CDR3 is 16 amino acids. The V gene lost 3 bases and the J gene lost 5 bases, with 16 bases spanning the gap. This rearrangement joins TRBV7-6 to TRBJ1-4, with D maybe TRBD1 (6 bases). The sample was memory CD4+ T cells sorted from blood. Sample subset: CD45RA-negative fraction. The receptor was isolated from a man between 18 and 35 years old in good health. The CDR3 nucleotides are TGTGCCAGCAGCTTCGAACTAGCCGGGACAAATGAAAAACTGTTTTTT. The encoded protein is CASSFELAGTNEKLFF.